These T cell receptor beta chains were read from a single sample in a study of shared clonotypes between healthy human individuals. The repertoire was sequenced with immunoSEQ multiplex PCR; TCRdb's copy has only in-frame clones and lacks some. The sample has some 1,600,000 clones, 95% to 99% seen once. The sequencing input was naive CD4+ T cells sorted from blood. These TCRs come from a man aged 25 to 45 in good health. Both conserved end residues are part of each CDR3.

j_gene: TRBJ2-7
v_gene: TRBV28
CDR3aa: CASSLGGRLVYEQYF

j_gene: TRBJ1-1
v_gene: TRBV15
CDR3aa: CATSRGVNTEAFF

j_gene: TRBJ2-1
v_gene: TRBV5-4
CDR3aa: CASSLGQVNEQFF

j_gene: TRBJ2-2
v_gene: TRBV4-3
CDR3aa: CASSQEPRLAVTGELFF

j_gene: TRBJ2-7
v_gene: TRBV18
CDR3aa: CASSPAQDSYEQYF

j_gene: TRBJ1-1
v_gene: TRBV7-8
CDR3aa: CASSLGNANTEAFF

j_gene: TRBJ2-7
v_gene: TRBV18
CDR3aa: CASTQGNEQYF

j_gene: TRBJ2-3
v_gene: TRBV9
CDR3aa: CASSLEAATDTQYF

j_gene: TRBJ2-6
v_gene: TRBV27
CDR3aa: CASSLWGYSGANVLTF

j_gene: TRBJ1-2
v_gene: TRBV19
CDR3aa: CASSIWGRDYGYTF

j_gene: TRBJ2-7
v_gene: TRBV5-1
CDR3aa: CASSLDASGSSRQYF

j_gene: TRBJ2-1
v_gene: TRBV7-2
CDR3aa: CASHSPGQARNEQFF

j_gene: TRBJ1-1
v_gene: TRBV28
CDR3aa: CASSSNTEAFF

j_gene: TRBJ2-3
v_gene: TRBV25-1
CDR3aa: CASSGRLAGVSDTQYF

j_gene: TRBJ2-5
v_gene: TRBV5-1
CDR3aa: CASSWPVPGETQYF

j_gene: TRBJ2-7
v_gene: TRBV5-5
CDR3aa: CASSSALYPRDEQYF

j_gene: TRBJ2-7
v_gene: TRBV28
CDR3aa: CASSFSGGTYEQYF

j_gene: TRBJ1-5
v_gene: TRBV10-3
CDR3aa: CAIRGTGDSNQPQHF

j_gene: TRBJ2-7
v_gene: TRBV28
CDR3aa: CASSPRAGTGGDEQYF

j_gene: TRBJ2-6
v_gene: TRBV28
CDR3aa: CASGPGSGANVLTF

j_gene: TRBJ2-3
v_gene: TRBV11-3
CDR3aa: CASSLADTQYF

j_gene: TRBJ2-7
v_gene: TRBV11-2
CDR3aa: CASSLGFGAGSYEQYF